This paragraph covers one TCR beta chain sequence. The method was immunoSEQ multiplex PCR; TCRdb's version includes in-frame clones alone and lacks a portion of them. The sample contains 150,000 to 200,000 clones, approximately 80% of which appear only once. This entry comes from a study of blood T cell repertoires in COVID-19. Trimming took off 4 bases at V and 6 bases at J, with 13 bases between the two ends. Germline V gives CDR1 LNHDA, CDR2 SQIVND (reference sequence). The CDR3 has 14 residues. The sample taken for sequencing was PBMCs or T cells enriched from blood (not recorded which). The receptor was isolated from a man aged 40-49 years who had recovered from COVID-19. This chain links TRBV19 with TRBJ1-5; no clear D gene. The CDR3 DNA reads TGTGCCAGTAGTACCGACAAAGACGGTCAGCCCCAGCATTTT. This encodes CASSTDKDGQPQHF.